This TCR beta chain emerged from a study of blood T cell repertoires in COVID-19. The V gene's germline CDR1 is MDHEN and CDR2 SYDVKM. The junction had 10 bases not matched to a gene; V was cut back by 7 bases and J by 5 bases. The CDR3 spans 15 residues. The protocol was immunoSEQ multiplex PCR, while the TCRdb copy is restricted to in-frame clones and leaves out a portion. The sample has some 200,000 clones, 80% to 90% seen once. This receptor was taken from a man younger than 35 with acute COVID-19. The sample consisted of PBMCs or T cells enriched from blood (not recorded which). The chain couples TRBV28 to TRBJ2-1; 8 bases line up with TRBD1. CDR3: CASTDQGANDNEQFF. In DNA form, the CDR3 reads TGTGCCAGCACCGATCAGGGGGCGAATGACAATGAGCAGTTCTTC. The full variable domain, rest sourced from reference TRBV28 and TRBJ2-1, is DVKVTQSSRYLVKRTGEKVFLECVQDMDHENMFWYRQDPGLGLRLIYFSYDVKMKEKGDIPEGYSVSREKKERFSLILESASTNQTSMYLCASTDQGANDNEQFFGPGTRLTVL.